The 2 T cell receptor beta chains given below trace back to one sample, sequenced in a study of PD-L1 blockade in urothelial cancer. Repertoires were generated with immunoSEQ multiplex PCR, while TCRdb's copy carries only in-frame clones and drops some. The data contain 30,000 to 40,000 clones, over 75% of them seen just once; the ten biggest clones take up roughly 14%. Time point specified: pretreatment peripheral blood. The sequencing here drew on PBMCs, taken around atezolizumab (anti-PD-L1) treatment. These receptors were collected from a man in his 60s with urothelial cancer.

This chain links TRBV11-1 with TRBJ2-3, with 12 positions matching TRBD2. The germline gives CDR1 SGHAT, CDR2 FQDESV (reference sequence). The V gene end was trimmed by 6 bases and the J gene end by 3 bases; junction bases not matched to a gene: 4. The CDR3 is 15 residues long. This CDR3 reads CASSSGTSGTDTQYF. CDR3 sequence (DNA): TGTGCCAGCAGTTCCGGGACTAGCGGGACAGATACGCAGTATTTT. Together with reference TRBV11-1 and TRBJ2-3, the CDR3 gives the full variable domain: EAEVAQSPRYKITEKSQAVAFWCDPISGHATLYWYRQILGQGPELLVQFQDESVVDDSQLPKDRFSAERLKGVDSTLKIQPAELGDSAMYLCASSSGTSGTDTQYFGPGTRLTVL.

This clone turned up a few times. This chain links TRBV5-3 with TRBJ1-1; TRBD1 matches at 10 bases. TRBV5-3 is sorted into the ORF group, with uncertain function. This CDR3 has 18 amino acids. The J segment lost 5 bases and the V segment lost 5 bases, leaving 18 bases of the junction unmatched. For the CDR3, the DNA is TGTGCCAGAAGTCGGACCGACAGGGGGCCGATTTTGGGGACTGAAGCTTTCTTT. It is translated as CARSRTDRGPILGTEAFF.